A single sample is the source of the 13 T cell receptor beta chains below, sequenced in a study of T cell clonotyping in hematopoietic cell transplantation. Measured with immunoSEQ multiplex PCR; TCRdb has only the in-frame clones, and not every one. The repertoire holds about 6,000 clones, with around 78% as singletons. This material consisted of peripheral blood mononuclear cells, taken 180 days after allogeneic stem cell transplant. All receptors derive from a male patient aged 70 to 80 who had an allogeneic stem cell transplant from an unrelated donor, so T cells may come from the graft donor. Some clones in this sample may be carry-over from other donors' samples.

The V gene is TRBV30, the J gene TRBJ1-2; 9 nucleotides agree with TRBD1. Germline V gives CDR1 GTSNPN, CDR2 SVGIG (reference sequence). J was trimmed by 9 bases and V by 7 bases; bases with no gene match: 9. CDR3 length: 12 amino acids. CDR3 loop: CALNRGLQRYTF. CDR3 sequence (DNA): TGTGCCTTGAACAGGGGGCTCCAGCGCTACACCTTC.

This sequence joins TRBV29-1 and TRBJ2-2, with a tentative D call TRBD1 (6 bases). Germline V gene lookup returns CDR1 SQVTM and CDR2 ANQGSEA. This CDR3 is 13 amino acids long. The ends were cut back, 5 bases at V and 5 bases at J, with 12 bases in the middle. For the CDR3, the DNA is TGCAGCGTTACTTTAGGGGGAACCGGGGAGCTGTTTTTT. Amino acids: CSVTLGGTGELFF.

The chain is built from TRBV25-1 and TRBJ1-5, with D perhaps TRBD1 (5 bases). In germline, CDR1 is MGHDK, CDR2 SYGVNS. V dropped 2 bases and J dropped 3 bases, with 11 bases sitting between them. This CDR3 contains 15 residues. For the CDR3, the DNA is TGTGCCAGCAGTGAAGTGGGACGGGACAATCAGCCCCAGCATTTT. This gives the protein CASSEVGRDNQPQHF.

The chain uses TRBV5-6 and TRBJ1-1; no firm D call. Germline-derived CDR1 and CDR2 are SGHDT and YYEEEE. This CDR3 contains 14 residues. V was cut by 0 bases and J by 1 base, with 7 bases left in between. The CDR3 DNA follows: TGTGCCAGCAGCTTGGGGCAAGAGAACACTGAAGCTTTCTTT. It translates to CASSLGQENTEAFF. The full variable domain, in which reference TRBV5-6 and TRBJ1-1 provide the parts outside the CDR3, is DAGVTQSPTHLIKTRGQQVTLRCSPKSGHDTVSWYQQALGQGPQFIFQYYEEEERQRGNFPDRFSGHQFPNYSSELNVNALLLGDSALYLCASSLGQENTEAFFGQGTRLTVV.

This chain connects TRBV6-5 to TRBJ1-1, with D tentatively TRBD1 (5 bases). Germline CDR1 MNHEY, CDR2 SVGAGI. Trimming removed 5 bases at V and 5 bases at J, with 15 bases between. The CDR3 length is 14 residues. The CDR3 sequence: CASSAGRGGTEAFF. CDR3 nucleotides: TGTGCCAGCAGTGCCGGAAGGGGAGGTACTGAAGCTTTCTTT.

This chain joins TRBV2 and TRBJ1-3, with D maybe TRBD1 (5 bases). The length of the CDR3 is 15 residues. Germline CDR1 is SNHLY and CDR2 is FYNNEI. The V gene lost 4 bases and the J gene lost 0 bases, with 10 bases spanning the gap. CDR3 bases: TGTGCCAGCAGTGGGGACGGGAGCTCTGGAAACACCATATATTTT. Translated, it gives CASSGDGSSGNTIYF.

This chain uses TRBV30 with TRBJ2-7; D uncertain. Germline assignment: CDR1 GTSNPN and CDR2 SVGIG (reference sequence). Trimming stripped 0 bases from V and 1 base from J, with 4 bases between. The CDR3 contains 12 residues. CDR3: CAWSVRSYEQYF. DNA of the CDR3: TGTGCCTGGAGTGTACGATCCTACGAGCAGTACTTC.

V is TRBV27 and J is TRBJ1-3, with 7 positions matching TRBD1. The germline V gene encodes CDR1 MNHEY and CDR2 SMNVEV (reference sequence). The CDR3 runs 13 residues. After removal of 10 bases from V and 6 bases from J, the junction contained 9 bases not matched to a gene. The CDR3 DNA reads as TGTGCCACCTCGGCCAGGGGGGCAAACACCATATATTTT. Translating it yields CATSARGANTIYF.

This clone is medium-sized by share. This chain joins TRBV19 and TRBJ2-7; D possibly matches TRBD1 or TRBD2 (6 bases each). V dropped 5 bases and J dropped 11 bases, with 16 bases sitting between them. The CDR3 has 12 amino acids. CDR1 and CDR2 from the germline V gene are LNHDA and SQIVND (reference sequence). The DNA of the CDR3 is TGTGCCAGTAGTTTGGCCGGGGGCGAAGAGTACTTC. This sequence encodes CASSLAGGEEYF.

This clone was seen a handful of times. This chain links TRBV14 with TRBJ1-2; D is undetermined. V lost 0 bases and J 3 bases, leaving 8 bases between the germline ends. Germline values: CDR1 SGHDN, CDR2 FVKESK. CDR3 size: 14 residues. The CDR3, as DNA: TGTGCCAGCAGCCAAGATCACGGGTACTATGGCTACACCTTC. Protein: CASSQDHGYYGYTF.

The V call is TRBV30, the J call TRBJ2-7, with D perhaps matching TRBD2 (6 bases). The CDR3 has 15 residues. Per the germline V gene, CDR1 is GTSNPN and CDR2 is SVGIG (reference sequence). The ends were cut back, 3 bases at V and 5 bases at J, with 20 bases in the middle. The CDR3 DNA follows: TGTGCCTGGAGACCCGCGGGGCAGCCACCCCACGAGCAGTACTTC. It translates to CAWRPAGQPPHEQYF.

V and J are TRBV6-9 and TRBJ2-3, with unresolved D. The CDR3 is made up of 13 amino acids. The germline V gene encodes CDR1 MNHGY and CDR2 SVAAGI. V lost 2 bases and J 4 bases, leaving 7 bases between the germline ends. CDR3 DNA: TGTGCCAGCAGTTATCTCCAGCCAGATACGCAGTATTTT. Encoded protein: CASSYLQPDTQYF.

This chain links TRBV27 with TRBJ2-3; 11 bases agree with TRBD2. Trimming removed 1 base from V and 0 bases from J; junction bases left unmatched: 12. Per germline, CDR1 MNHEY and CDR2 SMNVEV (reference sequence). The CDR3 spans 20 residues. DNA of the CDR3: TGTGCCAGCAGTTTATTCGCGACTAGCGGGATACTGTCTAGCACAGATACGCAGTATTTT. As protein: CASSLFATSGILSSTDTQYF.